The rows below give T cell receptor beta chains drawn from one sample of a study of blood T cell repertoires in COVID-19. The assay was immunoSEQ multiplex PCR, and TCRdb's table has in-frame clones only and misses some. This table has approximately 130,000 clones, 83% appearing once. Material: PBMCs or T cells enriched from blood (not recorded which). Receptor source: a man under 40 who had recovered from COVID-19. Each CDR3 is given with its conserved first and last residue. The D gene is left open where the match is weak. Clone sizes are given selectively: once, few, many, or a class where the clone is expanded.

>TRBV11-2|few|TRBJ1-3|-|17
TGTGCCAGCAGCCCTAGCGGACGGACCTCCTCTGGAAACACCATATATTTT
CASSPSGRTSSGNTIYF
>TRBV5-6|-|TRBJ2-7|TRBD1|15
TGTGCCAGCAGCTTGGGCGGGACAGGGTACTACGAGCAGTACTTC
CASSLGGTGYYEQYF
>TRBV18|-|TRBJ1-1|-|14
TGTGCCAGCTCACCCACGGCCCCAGGGACTGAAGCTTTCTTT
CASSPTAPGTEAFF
>TRBV2|-|TRBJ1-4|-|11
TGTGCCAGCAGTGCATTTGAAAAACTGTTTTTT
CASSAFEKLFF
>TRBV25-1|few|TRBJ1-6|-|14
TGTGCCAGCACTGATGTTCGAGATAGTTCACCCCTCCACTTT
CASTDVRDSSPLHF
>TRBV6-6|many|TRBJ2-1|-|15
TGTGCCAGCAGTTTAGAGATGAGCTCCTACAATGAGCAGTTCTTC
CASSLEMSSYNEQFF
>TRBV29-1|few|TRBJ2-7|TRBD1|13
TGCAGCGTTGAACCGGGACAGGGGAACGAGCAGTACTTC
CSVEPGQGNEQYF
>TRBV27|-|TRBJ1-5|-|14
TGTGCCAGCAGTCCGAGACAGGGCAATCAGCCCCAGCATTTT
CASSPRQGNQPQHF
>TRBV27|-|TRBJ2-2|-|12
TGTGCCAGCAGGGGGGGGGCAGGGGAGCTGTTTTTT
CASRGGAGELFF
>TRBV28|-|TRBJ2-3|TRBD2|15
TGTGCCAGCAGTGGAACTAGCGCCCTCACAGATACGCAGTATTTT
CASSGTSALTDTQYF
>TRBV5-6|-|TRBJ2-5|TRBD1|15
TGTGCCAGCAGCTTCCCGGCAGGGGGAATCGAGACCCAGTACTTC
CASSFPAGGIETQYF
>TRBV7-9|-|TRBJ2-2|TRBD2|16
TGTGCCAGCAGCTTAGCTCCTAGCGGGCTTACCGGGGAGCTGTTTTTT
CASSLAPSGLTGELFF
>TRBV7-2|-|TRBJ2-7|TRBD2|14
TGTGCCAGCAGCCCCGGGGGGAGCTCCTACGAGCAGTACTTC
CASSPGGSSYEQYF
>TRBV5-4|-|TRBJ1-1|TRBD1|14
TGTGCCAGCAGGCGGGACAGCTCGAACACTGAAGCTTTCTTT
CASRRDSSNTEAFF
>TRBV4-1|-|TRBJ2-7|TRBD2|14
TGCGCCAGCAGCCCGACTAGCGGGAGATACGAGCAGTACTTC
CASSPTSGRYEQYF
>TRBV12-3/TRBV12-4|-|TRBJ1-5|-|12
TGTGCCAGCAGTCACAGTGGTCAGCCCCAGCATTTT
CASSHSGQPQHF
>TRBV18|-|TRBJ2-7|-|17
TGTGCCAGCTCACTAGCCCGAGACAGGATAGGGGCTTACGAGCAGTACTTC
CASSLARDRIGAYEQYF
>TRBV2|once|TRBJ2-2|TRBD2|17
TGTGCCAGCAGTGTGATAGCGGGGGGGCTGGTCACCGGGGAGCTGTTTTTT
CASSVIAGGLVTGELFF
>TRBV4-1|few|TRBJ2-5|TRBD2|16
TGCGCCAGCAGCCAAGGGAGCGGGGGGGCCGTAGAGACCCAGTACTTC
CASSQGSGGAVETQYF
>TRBV14|-|TRBJ2-2|-|14
TGTGCCAGCAGCCGGGGCACGAACACCGGGGAGCTGTTTTTT
CASSRGTNTGELFF
>TRBV18|-|TRBJ1-6|TRBD1|15
TGTGCCAGCTCACCACTGCAGGGGGTAGATTCACCCCTCCACTTT
CASSPLQGVDSPLHF